This T cell receptor (beta chain) was found in a study of T cell responses to AZD1222 COVID-19 vaccine. The study, taken as a whole, reports: At 160-218 and 743-854, vaccine-associated CD4 TCRs were dominant, and they spanned spike. Most donors were white British, females outnumbered males, and clonal diversity was possibly underestimated. Rises in breadth and depth of Spike-specific TCRs came after two AZD1222 doses.

Germline trimming cut 2 bases from V and 2 bases from J; bases unmatched to any gene: 13. The CDR3 covers 19 residues. Per germline, CDR1 SGHAT and CDR2 FQNNGV. TCRdb keeps only in-frame clones here, not all; method: immunoSEQ multiplex PCR. The sample yields around 130,000 clones, more than 80% seen once. A single count supports this clone. Its antigen remains unknown. The sample was peripheral blood, taken on day 0 of AZD1222 vaccination. The genes are TRBV11-2 and TRBJ2-3; 10 bases map to TRBD2. This sequence was found in an adult in good health. The CDR3 loop is CASSLRDREGLAPTDTQYF. CDR3 nucleotide sequence: TGTGCCAGCAGCTTAAGAGATAGGGAGGGACTAGCGCCCACAGATACGCAGTATTTT.